These 30 T cell receptor beta chains came from one sample sequenced in a study of T cell repertoires in cytomegalovirus infection. TCRdb recomputed calls from the reads with MiXCR, one row per CDR3 protein. The sample carries over 250,000 distinct CDR3 sequences, roughly 26% recorded once. Sequenced: PBMCs. The receptors here all came from a human donor in good health (CMV status not recorded). Some clones in this sample may be carry-over from other donors' samples.

This clonotype was seen a handful of times. The rearrangement uses TRBV20-1 and TRBJ2-7; D is ambiguous. The V and J ends lost 1 base and 4 bases respectively, with 17 bases between them. This CDR3 region has 15 residues. Looked up from germline, CDR1 is DFQATT and CDR2 is SNEGSKA (reference sequence). The CDR3 DNA sequence: TGCAGTGCTAGAGCCGGCGGTCAGACCCTTTACGAGCAGTACTTC. This translates into CSARAGGQTLYEQYF.

This clonotype was detected ten times or more. V and J are TRBV28 and TRBJ1-1; D not resolved. Trimming removed 6 bases at V and 7 bases at J, with 12 bases between. The V gene's germline CDR1 is MDHEN and CDR2 SYDVKM. CDR3 length: 12 residues. DNA for the CDR3: TGTGCCAGCAGAATAAGAAGGAGTGAAGCTTTCTTT. This gives the protein CASRIRRSEAFF.

This chain uses TRBV20-1 with TRBJ2-4, with TRBD1 identical over 8 bases. This CDR3 is 13 amino acids long. J lost 7 bases, V lost 3 bases, and 5 bases had no gene match. Germline V gene sequence: CDR1 DFQATT, CDR2 SNEGSKA (reference sequence). The CDR3 DNA reads as TGCAGTGCTAGTAACAGGGGGGAGAACATTCAGTACTTC. This codes for CSASNRGENIQYF.

This clonotype has more than one count but fewer than ten. V is TRBV6-1 and J is TRBJ1-1; no clear D. Trimming cost V 2 bases and J 3 bases, with 13 bases left between them. CDR1 and CDR2 from the germline V gene are MNHNS and SASEGT. This CDR3 comprises 15 residues. CDR3 DNA sequence: TGTGCCAGCAGTGAACCTCGGCCCTTCGACACTGAAGCTTTCTTT. It specifies CASSEPRPFDTEAFF.

This clonotype has ten or more counts. CDR3 in DNA: TGTGCCAGCAGACCTAACAGGGGTTTCCAAGAGACCCAGTACTTC. As protein: CASRPNRGFQETQYF. This sequence joins TRBV7-2 and TRBJ2-5, with 7 bases lining up with TRBD1. Losses at the gene ends were 6 bases for V and 1 base for J; bases not matched to a gene: 8. This CDR3 has 15 amino acids. From germline, CDR1 is SGHTA and CDR2 FQGNSA.

The V and J genes are TRBV7-6 and TRBJ2-3; weak D call: TRBD2 (7 bases). Germline CDR1 SGHVS, CDR2 FNYEAQ. The CDR3 sequence is 16 residues long. V lost 5 bases to trimming and J lost 4 bases, with 19 bases between them. The CDR3 reads CASSLDRGGAADTQYF. DNA for the CDR3: TGTGCCAGCAGCCTGGATCGCGGGGGCGCGGCAGATACGCAGTATTTT. The entire variable domain, with the rest obtained from reference TRBV7-6 and TRBJ2-3, is as follows: GAGVSQSPRYKVTKRGQDVALRCDPISGHVSLYWYRQALGQGPEFLTYFNYEAQQDKSGLPNDRFSAERPEGSISTLTIQRTEQRDSAMYRCASSLDRGGAADTQYFGPGTRLTVL.

This sequence joins TRBV7-2 and TRBJ1-5, with TRBD1 identical over 10 bases. Germline V gene lookup returns CDR1 SGHTA and CDR2 FQGNSA. V shed 3 bases, J shed 3 bases, and the junction held 5 bases outside the gene matches. The CDR3 is 16 residues long. The CDR3 region is CASSFGTGVFNQPQHF. The CDR3 nucleotides read TGTGCCAGCAGCTTCGGGACAGGGGTCTTCAATCAGCCCCAGCATTTT.

In this sample, this clonotype turned up a few times. The chain uses TRBV5-1 and TRBJ1-1, with TRBD1 identical over 7 bases. The CDR3 runs 15 residues. Trimming cost V 0 bases and J 5 bases; bases outside gene matches: 7. Germline-derived CDR1 and CDR2 are SGHRS and YFSETQ. The CDR3 protein is CASSLARTGGTEAFF. CDR3 nucleotide sequence: TGCGCCAGCAGCTTGGCTCGGACAGGAGGAACTGAAGCTTTCTTT.

Ten or more counts support this clonotype. The chain uses TRBV7-2 and TRBJ2-3, with D possibly matching TRBD1 (6 bases). Germline V gene sequence: CDR1 SGHTA, CDR2 FQGNSA. V dropped 3 bases and J dropped 5 bases, with 15 bases sitting between them. The CDR3 extends over 15 amino acids. CDR3 residues: CASSFGTGTVDTQYF. As DNA, the CDR3 is TGTGCCAGCAGCTTTGGTACAGGGACGGTAGATACGCAGTATTTT.

There are a few counts of this clonotype. The V call is TRBV5-6, the J call TRBJ2-3; weak D call: TRBD2 (6 bases). Between the trimmed V and J ends, which lost 4 bases and 5 bases, there was a span of 8 bases. Looked up from germline, CDR1 is SGHDT and CDR2 is YYEEEE. The CDR3 length is 12 residues. As DNA, the CDR3 is TGTGCCAGCAGCCCGGGGGTAGATACGCAGTATTTT. Its protein is CASSPGVDTQYF.

V is TRBV7-9 and J is TRBJ1-2; 7 positions agree with TRBD1. The CDR3 length is 14 residues. The V gene's germline CDR1 is SEHNR and CDR2 FQNEAQ (reference sequence). With 0 bases clipped from V and 7 bases from J, the junction kept 5 bases outside the gene matches. The CDR3 region is CASSLAGGGSGYTF. The CDR3 DNA reads TGTGCCAGCAGCTTAGCTGGAGGGGGCTCTGGCTACACCTTC.

This clonotype was counted only a few times. The CDR3 DNA follows: TGTGCCAGCACGACCCCAGGAAGGAGTGGGCAGTACTTC. Amino acids: CASTTPGRSGQYF. The V and J genes are TRBV12-3 or TRBV12-4 and TRBJ2-7; D is ambiguous. The V and J ends lost 7 bases and 9 bases respectively, with 19 bases between them. The length of the CDR3 is 13 residues.

The genes are TRBV7-8 and TRBJ2-1, with a tentative D call TRBD1 (5 bases). Trimming took off 4 bases at V and 2 bases at J, with 12 bases between the two ends. The germline gives CDR1 SGHVS, CDR2 FQNEAQ. The CDR3 runs to 15 residues. The CDR3 loop reads CASSSRQKTYNEQFF. The CDR3, as DNA: TGTGCCAGCAGCTCACGACAGAAGACCTACAATGAGCAGTTCTTC.

This clonotype appeared many times. The rearrangement joins TRBV7-9 to TRBJ2-1; TRBD2 might be the D (5 bases). The CDR3 contains 10 residues. Germline CDR1 is SEHNR and CDR2 is FQNEAQ (reference sequence). Trimming took 10 bases from V and 9 from J, leaving 10 bases between them. The CDR3 loop reads CATERGEQFF. The CDR3 region has the DNA TGTGCCACAGAACGGGGTGAGCAGTTCTTC. Based on the CDR3 plus reference TRBV7-9 and TRBJ2-1, the full variable domain is DTGVSQNPRHKITKRGQNVTFRCDPISEHNRLYWYRQTLGQGPEFLTYFQNEAQLEKSRLLSDRFSAERPKGSFSTLEIQRTEQGDSAMYLCATERGEQFFGPGTRLTVL.

The chain joins TRBV6-2 or TRBV6-3 to TRBJ2-5; possibly TRBD2 for D (6 bases). Germline lookup yields CDR1 MNHEY and CDR2 SVGEGT. The CDR3 is 14 residues long. With 2 bases removed from V and 5 bases from J, the gap between germline ends came to 12 bases. The CDR3 protein is CASSYPAGRETQYF. The DNA of the CDR3 is TGTGCCAGCAGTTACCCTGCGGGGCGGGAGACCCAGTACTTC.

This clonotype was counted between two and nine times. J is TRBJ2-1 and V is TRBV4-2, with 10 bases fitting TRBD2. The CDR3 is 18 residues long. Trimming at V came to 0 bases and at J to 0 bases, leaving 5 bases not matched to a gene. Germline-derived CDR1 and CDR2 are LGHNA and YNFKEQ. The CDR3 bases are TGTGCCAGCAGCCAAGATAGGCTAGCGGGGGACTCCTACAATGAGCAGTTCTTC. This codes for CASSQDRLAGDSYNEQFF.

In its sample, this clonotype was seen a few times. The chain couples TRBV6-2 or TRBV6-3 to TRBJ1-5, with 10 bases aligning to TRBD1. The ends lost 6 bases at V and 6 bases at J; junction bases unmatched: 17. CDR1 is MNHEY and CDR2 is SVGEGT in the germline V gene. CDR3 length: 18 residues. CDR3 protein: CASSPYSGTGAIFQPQHF. The DNA for the CDR3 is TGTGCCAGCAGCCCATATTCCGGGACAGGGGCAATTTTTCAGCCCCAGCATTTT.

This clonotype was observed a few times. The chain is built from TRBV11-2 and TRBJ2-3; the D is unclear. In germline, CDR1 is SGHAT, CDR2 FQNNGV. V was pared by 7 bases and J by 4 bases, with 15 bases between. The CDR3 extends over 14 amino acids. CDR3 sequence (DNA): TGTGCCAGCAAGGCTCCCCAAAGATCAGATACGCAGTATTTT. Residues: CASKAPQRSDTQYF.

Of note for this clonotype: This clone may be a read error of a much larger clone one base away. The chain uses TRBV7-2 and TRBJ2-2; possible D gene TRBD2, 6 bases. Trimming took off 10 bases at V and 6 bases at J, with 21 bases between the two ends. Germline V gene data show CDR1 as SGHTA and CDR2 as FQGNSA. CDR3 length: 15 amino acids. CDR3 sequence: CANSSGTVKAGELFF. The CDR3 DNA reads TGTGCCAACAGTTCCGGGACTGTGAAGGCCGGGGAGCTGTTTTTT. The full variable domain, rest sourced from reference TRBV7-2 and TRBJ2-2, is GAGVSQSPSNKVTEKGKDVELRCDPISGHTALYWYRQSLGQGLEFLIYFQGNSAPDKSGLPSDRFSAERTGGSVSTLTIQRTQQEDSAVYLCANSSGTVKAGELFFGEGSRLTVL.

The rearrangement joins TRBV4-3 to TRBJ2-2; no firm D call. V lost 1 base to trimming and J lost 1 base, with 4 bases between them. CDR3 length: 14 residues. Germline CDR1 LGHNA, CDR2 YSLEER. CDR3 residues: CASSQVMNTGELFF. The CDR3 DNA follows: TGCGCCAGCAGCCAAGTCATGAACACCGGGGAGCTGTTTTTT.

This clonotype was observed many times. The genes are TRBV10-3 and TRBJ1-2; 8 bases are a match to TRBD1. CDR3 length equals 13 residues. The germline CDR1 and CDR2 sequences are ENHRY and SYGVKD. Trimming at V came to 6 bases and at J to 4 bases, leaving 4 bases not matched to a gene. As DNA, the CDR3 is TGTGCCATCAGCCCCGGGACAGGCTATGGCTACACCTTC. Its protein product is CAISPGTGYGYTF.

The rearrangement links TRBV29-1 to TRBJ1-5; tentative D call: TRBD1 (5 bases). V was pared by 7 bases and J by 9 bases, with 16 bases between. The CDR3 is 12 residues long. Germline V gene data show CDR1 as SQVTM and CDR2 as ANQGSEA. The CDR3 DNA reads TGCAGCGGGGGGACGGAAACTGGGCCCCAGCATTTT. Its protein product is CSGGTETGPQHF.

Points on this clonotype: It may be a read error: a sequence one base away is much more abundant. The chain has TRBV7-2 and TRBJ2-6; maybe TRBD2 (5 bases). CDR3 length equals 15 residues. Per the germline V gene, CDR1 is SGHTA and CDR2 is FQGNSA. The CDR3: CASSLAPQEAGVLAF. The CDR3 nucleotides read TGTGCCAGCAGCTTAGCTCCCCAGGAGGCTGGCGTCCTGGCTTTC.

V usage is TRBV19 and J usage is TRBJ2-2, with D maybe TRBD2 (7 bases). This CDR3 region has 15 residues. V shed 10 bases and J shed 1 base, with 16 bases lying between them. CDR1 and CDR2 from the germline V gene are LNHDA and SQIVND (reference sequence). As DNA, the CDR3 is TGTGCCACCAGGTCGGGGGGCAAGAACACCGGGGAGCTGTTTTTT. Protein sequence: CATRSGGKNTGELFF.

This clonotype was seen ten or more times. The chain recombines TRBV27 with TRBJ2-3; D is undetermined. V dropped 6 bases and J dropped 2 bases, with 12 bases sitting between them. Germline V gene lookup returns CDR1 MNHEY and CDR2 SMNVEV (reference sequence). The CDR3 has 14 amino acids. The CDR3 reads CASSPRSLTDTQYF. CDR3 nucleotides: TGTGCCAGCAGCCCTCGATCCCTCACAGATACGCAGTATTTT.

A few counts support this clonotype. V and J are TRBV27 and TRBJ1-1, with D perhaps matching TRBD1 (6 bases). Trimming left V 3 bases short and J 6 bases short, with 11 bases between. This CDR3 region has 13 residues. Germline V gene sequence: CDR1 MNHEY, CDR2 SMNVEV (reference sequence). CDR3 amino acids: CASSFTGPPEAFF. CDR3 nucleotide sequence: TGTGCCAGCAGTTTTACAGGGCCCCCTGAAGCTTTCTTT.

A few counts support this clonotype. This chain connects TRBV12-3 or TRBV12-4 to TRBJ2-2, with TRBD2 matching over 9 bases. The CDR3 is 15 residues long. Trimming removed 5 bases from V and 2 bases from J; junction bases left unmatched: 3. CDR3 coding DNA: TGTGCCAGCAGTCGGGGACTAGCTAACACCGGGGAGCTGTTTTTT. Protein product: CASSRGLANTGELFF.

The chain is built from TRBV6-6 and TRBJ2-3; no reliable D call. Trimming cost V 7 bases and J 4 bases, with 12 bases left between them. Germline loops: CDR1 MNHNY, CDR2 SVGAGI (reference sequence). CDR3 size: 13 residues. For the CDR3, the DNA is TGTGCCAGCACAGGCGCTCTGGCAGATACGCAGTATTTT. This gives the protein CASTGALADTQYF.

The chain has TRBV20-1 and TRBJ2-1; D is perhaps TRBD1 (5 bases). Trimming left V 4 bases short and J 3 bases short, with 10 bases between. Germline values: CDR1 DFQATT, CDR2 SNEGSKA (reference sequence). The CDR3 has 13 amino acids. DNA for the CDR3: TGCAGTGCTAAAGGGGTACACTACAATGAGCAGTTCTTC. Protein sequence: CSAKGVHYNEQFF.

This clonotype was observed at least ten times. This sequence joins TRBV5-1 and TRBJ2-1; 9 bases match TRBD2. CDR3 length: 14 residues. From germline, CDR1 is SGHRS and CDR2 YFSETQ. Trimming removed 6 bases from V and 7 bases from J; junction bases left unmatched: 8. CDR3 amino acids: CASTYLAGTNEQFF. The CDR3 region has the DNA TGCGCCAGCACATACCTAGCGGGAACGAATGAGCAGTTCTTC.